The 17 T cell receptor beta chains below were found in one sample sequenced in a study of CD8 T cells in Susac syndrome. An amount of RNA that ranged from about 0.45 to 1 ug was reverse transcribed with random hexamers. A single record per CDR3 protein comes from TCRdb applying MiXCR to the immunoSEQ multiplex PCR reads. This table holds 84,000 or so distinct CDR3 sequences, approximately 96% found once. Sequencing was performed on CD8+ T cells from PBMCs. These receptors were collected from a human donor with Susac syndrome.

The chain recombines TRBV19 with TRBJ2-1, with 11 bases fitting TRBD1. This CDR3 is 15 amino acids long. J was trimmed by 7 bases and V by 3 bases; bases with no gene match: 5. Germline CDR1 and CDR2: LNHDA and SQIVND (reference sequence). Written as DNA, the CDR3 is TGTGCCAGTAGTATTGGACAGGGGGCTGGGAATGAGCAGTTCTTC. Amino acid sequence: CASSIGQGAGNEQFF. Full variable domain (outside the CDR3, taken from reference TRBV19 and TRBJ2-1): DGGITQSPKYLFRKEGQNVTLSCEQNLNHDAMYWYRQDPGQGLRLIYYSQIVNDFQKGDIAEGYSVSREKKESFPLTVTSAQKNPTAFYLCASSIGQGAGNEQFFGPGTRLTVL.

The chain links TRBV18 to TRBJ2-1; no reliable D call. Germline values: CDR1 KGHSH, CDR2 LQKENI. V lost 3 bases and J lost 3, with 9 bases in between. The CDR3 has 14 residues. The CDR3 is CASSPEQNYNEQFF. The CDR3 nucleotides are TGTGCCAGCTCACCGGAGCAGAACTACAATGAGCAGTTCTTC. Based on the CDR3 plus reference TRBV18 and TRBJ2-1, the full variable domain is NAGVMQNPRHLVRRRGQEARLRCSPMKGHSHVYWYRQLPEEGLKFMVYLQKENIIDESGMPKERFSAEFPKEGPSILRIQQVVRGDSAAYFCASSPEQNYNEQFFGPGTRLTVL.

The chain recombines TRBV29-1 with TRBJ2-1, with D perhaps TRBD2 (5 bases). The CDR3 has 13 residues. Germline-derived CDR1 and CDR2 are SQVTM and ANQGSEA. Trimming stripped 4 bases from V and 5 bases from J, with 12 bases between. DNA of the CDR3: TGCAGCGTTGTGGGAGCGTATAACAATGAGCAGTTCTTC. This codes for CSVVGAYNNEQFF.

The chain couples TRBV15 to TRBJ2-1; D is ambiguous. The CDR3 extends over 12 amino acids. Trimming cost V 5 bases and J 5 bases, with 7 bases left between them. The germline CDR1 and CDR2 sequences are LNHNV and YYDKDF (reference sequence). CDR3 region: CATSPTDNEQFF. The CDR3, as DNA: TGTGCCACCAGCCCGACTGACAATGAGCAGTTCTTC.

V gene TRBV7-9 combines with J gene TRBJ1-5, with D perhaps TRBD1 (6 bases). The CDR3 spans 14 residues. The V gene lost 3 bases and the J gene lost 4 bases, with 10 bases spanning the gap. Per germline, CDR1 SEHNR and CDR2 FQNEAQ (reference sequence). The CDR3 reads CASSLDSLNQPQHF. The CDR3 nucleotides read TGTGCCAGCAGCTTGGACAGCCTGAATCAGCCCCAGCATTTT.

V and J are TRBV20-1 and TRBJ1-3; no definite D call. From germline, CDR1 is DFQATT and CDR2 SNEGSKA (reference sequence). The CDR3 sequence is 14 residues long. V was shortened by 0 bases and J by 0 bases, with 6 bases between the two germline ends. The CDR3, as DNA: TGCAGTGCTAGAGATTGGAGCTCTGGAAACACCATATATTTT. As protein: CSARDWSSGNTIYF.

The chain's CDR3 is CAWDPGYEQYF. The CDR3 DNA reads TGTGCCTGGGACCCCGGGTACGAGCAGTACTTC. The chain recombines TRBV30 with TRBJ2-7; D unclear. The V end was cut by 5 bases, the J end by 4 bases, with 9 bases between. The CDR3 has 11 amino acids. CDR1 is GTSNPN, CDR2 SVGIG, per germline (reference sequence).

The V call is TRBV29-1, the J call TRBJ2-7; D is perhaps TRBD1 (6 bases). Trimming shortened V by 4 bases and J by 6 bases, and 10 bases separated the two germline ends. This CDR3 is 11 amino acids long. Germline lookup yields CDR1 SQVTM and CDR2 ANQGSEA. The CDR3 loop reads CSVVAGVEQYV. Here the CDR3 DNA reads TGCAGCGTTGTGGCAGGGGTCGAGCAGTACGTC.

The gene calls are TRBV27 and TRBJ1-5, with D unclear. V was clipped by 2 bases and J by 4 bases, with 9 bases between them. This CDR3 has 14 residues. Looked up from germline, CDR1 is MNHEY and CDR2 is SMNVEV (reference sequence). CDR3 coding DNA: TGTGCCAGCAGTTTAGCAGGAACAAATCAGCCCCAGCATTTT. This sequence encodes CASSLAGTNQPQHF.

The rearrangement links TRBV6-5 to TRBJ2-5; TRBD1 agrees at 7 bases. The length of the CDR3 is 15 residues. Trimming cost V 5 bases and J 5 bases; bases outside gene matches: 11. Germline V CDR1 and CDR2: MNHEY, SVGAGI. The CDR3 region is CASSLGQESVETQYF. The CDR3 DNA is TGTGCCAGCAGTCTCGGACAGGAAAGTGTCGAGACCCAGTACTTC.

The chain carries TRBV7-8 and TRBJ2-1; D gene ambiguous. This CDR3 comprises 14 residues. The V end lost 3 bases, the J end lost 10 bases, and 16 bases lay between the germline ends. Per the germline V gene, CDR1 is SGHVS and CDR2 is FQNEAQ. CDR3: CASSFPGRELEQFF. The CDR3, as DNA: TGTGCCAGCAGCTTCCCTGGACGTGAATTGGAGCAGTTCTTC.

V and J are TRBV20-1 and TRBJ2-7; tentatively, D is TRBD1 (6 bases). V dropped 6 bases and J dropped 2 bases, with 11 bases sitting between them. The CDR3 runs 12 residues. Germline V gives CDR1 DFQATT, CDR2 SNEGSKA (reference sequence). CDR3 amino acids: CSAETGTYEQYF. The CDR3 DNA reads TGCAGTGCAGAGACAGGCACCTACGAGCAGTACTTC.

The chain links TRBV7-9 to TRBJ2-7; 8 bases are a match to TRBD1. The length of the CDR3 is 14 residues. Germline V CDR1 and CDR2: SEHNR, FQNEAQ (reference sequence). The V segment lost 4 bases and the J segment 2 bases; nucleotides outside the gene matches: 4. This CDR3 reads CASSSPGQAYEQYF. CDR3 coding DNA: TGTGCCAGCAGCTCACCGGGACAGGCCTACGAGCAGTACTTC.

The V and J genes are TRBV6-2 or TRBV6-3 and TRBJ2-7; D might be TRBD1 (6 bases). The CDR3 sequence is 13 residues long. V lost 5 bases and J lost 4, with 12 bases in between. CDR1 MNHEY and CDR2 SVGEGT come from the germline V gene. This chain's CDR3 is CASSPGQPYEQYV. In nucleotides, the CDR3 is TGTGCCAGCAGTCCTGGACAGCCATACGAGCAGTACGTC.

J is TRBJ2-3 and V is TRBV13; no definite D call. The V gene's germline CDR1 is PRHDT and CDR2 FYEKMQ (reference sequence). V lost 5 bases to trimming and J lost 6 bases, with 6 bases between them. CDR3 length: 11 residues. This CDR3 reads CASSQRDTQYF. CDR3 DNA sequence: TGTGCCAGCAGCCAGAGGGATACGCAGTATTTT. The variable domain in full, completed from reference TRBV13 and TRBJ2-3, reads AAGVIQSPRHLIKEKRETATLKCYPIPRHDTVYWYQQGPGQDPQFLISFYEKMQSDKGSIPDRFSAQQFSDYHSELNMSSLELGDSALYFCASSQRDTQYFGPGTRLTVL.

V usage is TRBV28 and J usage is TRBJ2-7; the D gene could be TRBD1 or TRBD2 (5 bases each). The V gene's germline CDR1 is MDHEN and CDR2 SYDVKM. The CDR3 is made up of 13 amino acids. V gave up 3 bases and J gave up 5 bases, with 11 bases separating them. The CDR3 is CASSFGDGDEQYF. In nucleotides, the CDR3 is TGTGCCAGCAGTTTTGGGGACGGTGACGAGCAGTACTTC. The full variable domain, rest sourced from reference TRBV28 and TRBJ2-7, is DVKVTQSSRYLVKRTGEKVFLECVQDMDHENMFWYRQDPGLGLRLIYFSYDVKMKEKGDIPEGYSVSREKKERFSLILESASTNQTSMYLCASSFGDGDEQYFGPGTRLTVT.

V is TRBV16 and J is TRBJ2-3; D gene uncertain. The germline V gene encodes CDR1 KGHSY and CDR2 FQNENV. CDR3 length: 12 amino acids. V gave up 1 base and J gave up 3 bases, with 2 bases separating them. The CDR3 is CASSQLTDTQYF. CDR3 nucleotide sequence: TGTGCCAGCAGCCAATTGACAGATACGCAGTATTTT.